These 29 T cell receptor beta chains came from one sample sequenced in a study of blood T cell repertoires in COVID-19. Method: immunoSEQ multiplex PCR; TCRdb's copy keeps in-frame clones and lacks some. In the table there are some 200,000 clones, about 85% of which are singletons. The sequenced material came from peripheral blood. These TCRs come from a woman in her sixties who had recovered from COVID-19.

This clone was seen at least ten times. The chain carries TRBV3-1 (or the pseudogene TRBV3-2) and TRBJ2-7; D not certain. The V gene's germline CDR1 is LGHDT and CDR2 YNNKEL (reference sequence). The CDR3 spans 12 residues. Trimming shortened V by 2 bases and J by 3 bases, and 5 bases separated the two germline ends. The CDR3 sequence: CASSQNIYEQYF. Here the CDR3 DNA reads TGTGCCAGCAGCCAAAACATCTACGAGCAGTACTTC.

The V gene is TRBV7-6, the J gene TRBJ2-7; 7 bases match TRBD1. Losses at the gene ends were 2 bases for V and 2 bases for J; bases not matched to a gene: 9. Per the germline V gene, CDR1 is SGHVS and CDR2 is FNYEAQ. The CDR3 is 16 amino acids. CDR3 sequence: CASSLLSAQGAYEQYF. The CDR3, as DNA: TGTGCCAGCAGCTTACTCTCAGCCCAGGGGGCCTACGAGCAGTACTTC.

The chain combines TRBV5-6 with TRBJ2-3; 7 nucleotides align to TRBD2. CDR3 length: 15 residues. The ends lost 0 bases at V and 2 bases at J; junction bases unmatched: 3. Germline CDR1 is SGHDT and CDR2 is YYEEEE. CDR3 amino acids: CASSLAGGYTDTQYF. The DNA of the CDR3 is TGTGCCAGCAGCTTGGCGGGGGGTTACACAGATACGCAGTATTTT.

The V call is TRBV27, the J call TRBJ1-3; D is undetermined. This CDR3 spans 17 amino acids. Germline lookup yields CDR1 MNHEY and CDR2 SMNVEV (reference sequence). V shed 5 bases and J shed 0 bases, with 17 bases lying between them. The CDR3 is CASSPKPVPRSGNTIYF. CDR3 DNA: TGTGCCAGCAGTCCTAAACCGGTGCCGCGCTCTGGAAACACCATATATTTT.

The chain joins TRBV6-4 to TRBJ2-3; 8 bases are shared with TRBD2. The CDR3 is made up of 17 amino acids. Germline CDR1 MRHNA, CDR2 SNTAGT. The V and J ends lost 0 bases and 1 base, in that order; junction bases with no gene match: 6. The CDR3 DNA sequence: TGTGCCAGCAGTGACTCAGCGGGTAGCGGGGGCACAGATACGCAGTATTTT. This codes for CASSDSAGSGGTDTQYF.

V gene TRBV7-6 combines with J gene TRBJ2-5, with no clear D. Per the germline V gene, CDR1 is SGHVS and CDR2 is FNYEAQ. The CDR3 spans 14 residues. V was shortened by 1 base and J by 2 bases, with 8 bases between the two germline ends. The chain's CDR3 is CASSLVFSQETQYF. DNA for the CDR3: TGTGCCAGCAGCTTAGTTTTCTCTCAAGAGACCCAGTACTTC.

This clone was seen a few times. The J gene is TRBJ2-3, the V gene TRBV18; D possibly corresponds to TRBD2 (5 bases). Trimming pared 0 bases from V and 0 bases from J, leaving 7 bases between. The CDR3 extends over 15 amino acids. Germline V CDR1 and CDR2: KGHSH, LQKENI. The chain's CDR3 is CASSPPSVSTDTQYF. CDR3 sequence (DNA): TGTGCCAGCTCACCACCTAGCGTTAGCACAGATACGCAGTATTTT. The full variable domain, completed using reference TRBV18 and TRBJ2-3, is NAGVMQNPRHLVRRRGQEARLRCSPMKGHSHVYWYRQLPEEGLKFMVYLQKENIIDESGMPKERFSAEFPKEGPSILRIQQVVRGDSAAYFCASSPPSVSTDTQYFGPGTRLTVL.

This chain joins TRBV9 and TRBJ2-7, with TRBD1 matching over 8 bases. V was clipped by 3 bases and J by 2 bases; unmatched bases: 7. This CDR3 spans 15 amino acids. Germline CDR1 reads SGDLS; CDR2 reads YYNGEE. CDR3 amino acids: CASSGGGTGPYEQYF. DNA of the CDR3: TGTGCCAGCAGCGGTGGAGGGACAGGCCCCTACGAGCAGTACTTC.

The CDR3 DNA sequence: TGTGCCAGCTCACGTTGGACAGGGAACTATGGCTACACCTTC. As protein: CASSRWTGNYGYTF. The chain has TRBV18 and TRBJ1-2, with 8 bases matching TRBD1. V lost 4 bases and J lost 2; bases outside the gene matches: 3. Per the germline V gene, CDR1 is KGHSH and CDR2 is LQKENI. CDR3 length: 14 residues.

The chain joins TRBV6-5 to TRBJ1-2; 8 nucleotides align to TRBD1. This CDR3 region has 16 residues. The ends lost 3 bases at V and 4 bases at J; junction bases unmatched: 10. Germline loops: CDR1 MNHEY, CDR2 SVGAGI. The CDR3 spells CASSYSDRVPIYGYTF. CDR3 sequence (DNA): TGTGCCAGCAGTTATTCGGACAGGGTCCCAATCTATGGCTACACCTTC.

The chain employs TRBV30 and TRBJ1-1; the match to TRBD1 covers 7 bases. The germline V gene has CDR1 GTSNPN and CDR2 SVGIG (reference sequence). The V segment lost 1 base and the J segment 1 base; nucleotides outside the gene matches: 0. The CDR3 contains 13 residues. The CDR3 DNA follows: TGTGCCTGGAGTGGACAGGGGAACACTGAAGCTTTCTTT. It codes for CAWSGQGNTEAFF. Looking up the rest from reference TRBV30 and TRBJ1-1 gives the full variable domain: SQTIHQWPATLVQPVGSPLSLECTVEGTSNPNLYWYRQAAGRGLQLLFYSVGIGQISSEVPQNLSASRPQDRQFILSSKKLLLSDSGFYLCAWSGQGNTEAFFGQGTRLTVV.

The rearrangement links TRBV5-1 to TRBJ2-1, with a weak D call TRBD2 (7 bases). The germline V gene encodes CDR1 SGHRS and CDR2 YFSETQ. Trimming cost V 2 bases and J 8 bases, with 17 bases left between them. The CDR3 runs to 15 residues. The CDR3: CASSLTGGHRDEQFF. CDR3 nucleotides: TGCGCCAGCAGCTTAACGGGGGGCCATAGGGATGAGCAGTTCTTC.

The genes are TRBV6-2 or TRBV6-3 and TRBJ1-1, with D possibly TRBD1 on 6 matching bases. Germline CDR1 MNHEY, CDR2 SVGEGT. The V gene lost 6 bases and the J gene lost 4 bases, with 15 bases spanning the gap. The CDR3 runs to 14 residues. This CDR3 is CASSPFRGGTEAFF. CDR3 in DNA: TGTGCCAGCAGCCCCTTTAGAGGGGGCACTGAAGCTTTCTTT.

For the CDR3, the DNA is TGCGCCAGCAGTCGTCGCCCACTCGGGGGGGCGAACACCGGGGAGCTGTTTTTT. It specifies CASSRRPLGGANTGELFF. This chain connects TRBV5-1 to TRBJ2-2; TRBD2 matches 8 bases. Germline V gene lookup returns CDR1 SGHRS and CDR2 YFSETQ. The CDR3 runs 18 residues. The V and J ends lost 5 bases and 0 bases, in that order; junction bases with no gene match: 12.

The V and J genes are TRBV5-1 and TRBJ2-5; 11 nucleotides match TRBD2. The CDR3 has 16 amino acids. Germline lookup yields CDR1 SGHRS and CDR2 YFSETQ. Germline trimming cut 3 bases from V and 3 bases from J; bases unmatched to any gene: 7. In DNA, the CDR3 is TGCGCCAGCAGCTCAACCCAGACTAGCGGGGAAGAGACCCAGTACTTC. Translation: CASSSTQTSGEETQYF.

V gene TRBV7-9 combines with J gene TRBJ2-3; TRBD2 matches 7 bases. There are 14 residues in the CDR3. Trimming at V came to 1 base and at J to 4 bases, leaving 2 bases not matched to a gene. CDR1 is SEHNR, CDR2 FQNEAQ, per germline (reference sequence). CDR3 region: CASSLEAGADTQYF. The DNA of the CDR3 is TGTGCCAGCAGCTTAGAGGCGGGGGCAGATACGCAGTATTTT.

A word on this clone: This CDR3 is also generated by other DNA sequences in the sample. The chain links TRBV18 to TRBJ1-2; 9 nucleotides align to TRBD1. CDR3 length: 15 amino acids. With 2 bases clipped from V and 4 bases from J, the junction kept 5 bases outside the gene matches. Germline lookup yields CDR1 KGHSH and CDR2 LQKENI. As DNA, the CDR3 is TGTGCCAGCTCACCAACAGGGGGCGAGGGCTATGGCTACACCTTC. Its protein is CASSPTGGEGYGYTF. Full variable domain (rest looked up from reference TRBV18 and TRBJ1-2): NAGVMQNPRHLVRRRGQEARLRCSPMKGHSHVYWYRQLPEEGLKFMVYLQKENIIDESGMPKERFSAEFPKEGPSILRIQQVVRGDSAAYFCASSPTGGEGYGYTFGSGTRLTVV.

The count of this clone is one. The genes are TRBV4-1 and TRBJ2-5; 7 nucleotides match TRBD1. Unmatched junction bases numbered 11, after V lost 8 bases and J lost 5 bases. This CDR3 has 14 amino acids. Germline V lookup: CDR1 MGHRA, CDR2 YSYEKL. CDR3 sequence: CASSQGSLQETQYF. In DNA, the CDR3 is TGCGCCAGCTCACAGGGGAGTTTACAGGAGACCCAGTACTTC.

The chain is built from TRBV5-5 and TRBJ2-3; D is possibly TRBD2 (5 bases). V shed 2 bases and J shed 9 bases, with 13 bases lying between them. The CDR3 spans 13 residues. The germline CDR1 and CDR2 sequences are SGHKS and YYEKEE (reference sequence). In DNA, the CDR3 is TGTGCCAGCAGCTTAGGACCTGAGGGAACGCAGTATTTT. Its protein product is CASSLGPEGTQYF.

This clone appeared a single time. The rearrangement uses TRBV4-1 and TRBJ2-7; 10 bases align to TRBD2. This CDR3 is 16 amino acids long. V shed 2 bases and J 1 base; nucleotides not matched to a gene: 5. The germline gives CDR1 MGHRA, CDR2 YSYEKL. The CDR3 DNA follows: TGCGCCAGCAGCCAACTTGCACTAGCGGGGTCCTACGAGCAGTACTTC. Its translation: CASSQLALAGSYEQYF.

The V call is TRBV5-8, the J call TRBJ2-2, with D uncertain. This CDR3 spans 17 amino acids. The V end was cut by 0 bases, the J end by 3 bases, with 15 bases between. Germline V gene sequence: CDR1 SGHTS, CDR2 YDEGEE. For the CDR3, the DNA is TGTGCCAGCAGCTTGGTTCGTGGCGGATACCACACCGGGGAGCTGTTTTTT. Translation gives CASSLVRGGYHTGELFF.

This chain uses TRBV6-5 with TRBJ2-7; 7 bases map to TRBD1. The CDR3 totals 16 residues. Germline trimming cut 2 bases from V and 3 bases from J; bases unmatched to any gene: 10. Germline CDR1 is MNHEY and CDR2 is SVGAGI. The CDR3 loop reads CASSYGWTGTGYEQYF. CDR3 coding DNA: TGTGCCAGCAGTTACGGGTGGACAGGAACAGGCTACGAGCAGTACTTC.

DNA for the CDR3: TGTGCCAGCTCACTTCGGACAGGGATGAATTCACCCCTCCACTTT. The encoded protein is CASSLRTGMNSPLHF. The chain combines TRBV18 with TRBJ1-6, with 8 bases aligning to TRBD1. With 4 bases clipped from V and 7 bases from J, the junction kept 6 bases outside the gene matches. Germline CDR1 KGHSH, CDR2 LQKENI. CDR3 size: 15 residues.

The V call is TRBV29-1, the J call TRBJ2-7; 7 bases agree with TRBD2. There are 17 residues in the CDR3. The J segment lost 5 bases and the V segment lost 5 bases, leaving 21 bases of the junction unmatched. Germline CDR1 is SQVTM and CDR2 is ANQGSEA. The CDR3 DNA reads TGCAGCGTTTTGGGTGGCGGGGGAATCTCAAAGGTCGACGAGCAGTACTTC. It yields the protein CSVLGGGGISKVDEQYF.

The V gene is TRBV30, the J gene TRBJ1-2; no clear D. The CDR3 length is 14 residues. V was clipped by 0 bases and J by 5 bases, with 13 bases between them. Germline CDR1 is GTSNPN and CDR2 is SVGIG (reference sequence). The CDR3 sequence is CAWSVPHSPYGYTF. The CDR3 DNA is TGTGCCTGGAGTGTGCCTCACAGTCCTTATGGCTACACCTTC.

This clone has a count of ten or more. The CDR3 DNA reads TGTGCCAGCTCACCAAGGCGGGGGCTCAGACAGCCCCAGCATTTT. It codes for CASSPRRGLRQPQHF. The rearrangement uses TRBV18 and TRBJ1-5, with D perhaps TRBD1 (6 bases). Trimming shortened V by 2 bases and J by 7 bases, and 15 bases separated the two germline ends. This CDR3 is built from 15 residues. CDR1 KGHSH and CDR2 LQKENI come from the germline V gene.

The CDR3: CASSLWTGGADTEAFF. DNA of the CDR3: TGTGCCAGCAGTTTATGGACAGGGGGCGCGGACACTGAAGCTTTCTTT. The rearrangement links TRBV27 to TRBJ1-1; 11 bases align to TRBD1. This CDR3 region has 16 residues. V was clipped by 1 base and J by 3 bases; unmatched bases: 4. CDR1 and CDR2 (germline): MNHEY, SMNVEV (reference sequence).

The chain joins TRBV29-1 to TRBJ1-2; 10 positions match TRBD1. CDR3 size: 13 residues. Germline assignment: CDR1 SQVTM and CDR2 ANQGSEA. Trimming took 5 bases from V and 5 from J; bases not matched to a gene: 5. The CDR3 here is CSVLDRGSYGYTF. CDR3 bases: TGCAGCGTTTTGGACAGGGGGTCTTATGGCTACACCTTC.

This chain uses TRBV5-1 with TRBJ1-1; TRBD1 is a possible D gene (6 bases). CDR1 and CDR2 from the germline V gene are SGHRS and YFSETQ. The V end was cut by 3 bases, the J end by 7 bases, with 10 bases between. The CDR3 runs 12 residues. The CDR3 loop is CASSSPGDEAFF. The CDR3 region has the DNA TGCGCCAGCAGCTCACCAGGGGATGAAGCTTTCTTT.